What follows are 29 T cell receptor beta chains derived from one specimen sequenced in a study of shared clonotypes between healthy human individuals. Some clones are missing from TCRdb's copy, which holds only in-frame ones; the method was immunoSEQ multiplex PCR. Here the sample spans fewer than 200,000 clones, about 66% being singletons. Sample: memory CD4+ T cells sorted from blood. Subset defined: CD45RA-negative fraction. The receptors here all came from a man aged 25-45 years in good health.

The chain uses TRBV4-3 and TRBJ1-1; D is possibly TRBD1 (5 bases). The V end was cut by 1 base, the J end by 0 bases, with 21 bases between. Germline V gene data show CDR1 as LGHNA and CDR2 as YSLEER. CDR3 length: 19 residues. The CDR3, as DNA: TGCGCCAGCAGCCAAGGCCTCGGGACTTCTGGTGGGTTGAACACTGAAGCTTTCTTT. Translation: CASSQGLGTSGGLNTEAFF.

This clone was observed a handful of times. This sequence joins TRBV7-9 and TRBJ1-2; D not resolved. V lost 1 base and J lost 8, with 5 bases in between. CDR1 is SEHNR, CDR2 FQNEAQ, per germline (reference sequence). CDR3 length: 11 residues. This CDR3 is CASSLGPGYTF. The DNA of the CDR3 is TGTGCCAGCAGCTTAGGACCCGGCTACACCTTC.

This chain connects TRBV7-2 to TRBJ1-1; D unresolved. The germline V gene encodes CDR1 SGHTA and CDR2 FQGNSA. V shed 5 bases and J shed 1 base, with 17 bases lying between them. This CDR3 has 16 amino acids. CDR3 residues: CASSHRSSFRNTEAFF. CDR3 nucleotide sequence: TGTGCCAGCAGCCATCGAAGTAGCTTCCGGAACACTGAAGCTTTCTTT.

The chain links TRBV2 to TRBJ2-1; 8 bases align to TRBD2. V shed 4 bases, J shed 7 bases, and the junction held 3 bases outside the gene matches. CDR3 size: 13 residues. The germline gives CDR1 SNHLY, CDR2 FYNNEI. The DNA for the CDR3 is TGTGCCAGCAGTGGACTAGCGTTTAATGAGCAGTTCTTC. It codes for CASSGLAFNEQFF. The complete variable domain, with remaining parts taken from reference TRBV2 and TRBJ2-1, reads EPEVTQTPSHQVTQMGQEVILRCVPISNHLYFYWYRQILGQKVEFLVSFYNNEISEKSEIFDDQFSVERPDGSNFTLKIRSTKLEDSAMYFCASSGLAFNEQFFGPGTRLTVL.

V is TRBV18 and J is TRBJ2-3; tentative D call: TRBD2 (6 bases). V lost 3 bases, J lost 1 base, and 14 bases lay in between. The CDR3 runs 16 residues. Germline loops: CDR1 KGHSH, CDR2 LQKENI. The CDR3 here is CASSPSIGEGTDTQYF. In DNA, the CDR3 is TGTGCCAGCTCACCGAGTATAGGGGAGGGCACAGATACGCAGTATTTT.

The chain employs TRBV5-6 and TRBJ2-5; D unresolved. V shed 0 bases and J shed 5 bases, with 8 bases lying between them. The V gene's germline CDR1 is SGHDT and CDR2 YYEEEE. The CDR3 spans 13 residues. CDR3 protein: CASSLGPRETQYF. For the CDR3, the DNA is TGTGCCAGCAGCTTGGGACCGAGGGAGACCCAGTACTTC.

The chain employs TRBV20-1 and TRBJ1-2; D gene ambiguous. The CDR3 loop spans 11 amino acids. With 2 bases removed from V and 8 bases from J, the gap between germline ends came to 9 bases. Germline values: CDR1 DFQATT, CDR2 SNEGSKA (reference sequence). The CDR3 DNA is TGCAGTGCTAGACGAGTGGAGGGCTACACCTTC. Amino acid sequence: CSARRVEGYTF.

The count of this clone is one. V usage is TRBV28 and J usage is TRBJ1-2; no clear D gene. With 1 base removed from V and 5 bases from J, the gap between germline ends came to 11 bases. CDR1 is MDHEN and CDR2 is SYDVKM in the germline V gene. The CDR3 length is 14 residues. The CDR3 here is CASSLFVGGYGYTF. As DNA, the CDR3 is TGTGCCAGCAGTTTATTCGTGGGAGGATATGGCTACACCTTC.

The chain joins TRBV9 to TRBJ2-3; TRBD1 is a possible D gene (6 bases). Trimming removed 2 bases from V and 2 bases from J, with 9 bases in between. Germline CDR1 SGDLS, CDR2 YYNGEE. The CDR3 is 14 residues long. CDR3 DNA sequence: TGTGCCAGCAGCGTCAGGGGATCCACAGATACGCAGTATTTT. Encoded protein: CASSVRGSTDTQYF.

V is TRBV4-3 and J is TRBJ2-3; 10 nucleotides align to TRBD1. The germline CDR1 and CDR2 sequences are LGHNA and YSLEER. Trimming removed 1 base from V and 5 bases from J; junction bases left unmatched: 6. This CDR3 is built from 16 residues. CDR3 DNA: TGCGCCAGCAGCCAAGCCCCGGGGACAGGGGTAGATACGCAGTATTTT. Amino acid sequence: CASSQAPGTGVDTQYF.

In nucleotides, the CDR3 is TGTGCCAGCAGCACCCGACAGGGGAATGAGCAGTTCTTC. This gives the protein CASSTRQGNEQFF. This rearrangement joins TRBV11-2 to TRBJ2-1; 8 nucleotides match TRBD1. V was clipped by 5 bases and J by 7 bases; unmatched bases: 4. This CDR3 has 13 residues. Germline V gene data show CDR1 as SGHAT and CDR2 as FQNNGV. Looking up the rest from reference TRBV11-2 and TRBJ2-1 gives the full variable domain: EAGVAQSPRYKIIEKRQSVAFWCNPISGHATLYWYQQILGQGPKLLIQFQNNGVVDDSQLPKDRFSAERLKGVDSTLKIQPAKLEDSAVYLCASSTRQGNEQFFGPGTRLTVL.

The V gene is TRBV7-2, the J gene TRBJ1-2; TRBD1 agrees at 7 bases. J gave up 5 bases and V 0 bases, and 0 bases lay outside the gene matches. The CDR3 loop spans 13 amino acids. The germline CDR1 and CDR2 sequences are SGHTA and FQGNSA. The CDR3 region is CASSLARGYGYTF. CDR3 nucleotide sequence: TGTGCCAGCAGCTTAGCCAGGGGGTATGGCTACACCTTC.

The genes are TRBV4-1 and TRBJ2-1, with no clear D. Trimming pared 3 bases from V and 5 bases from J, leaving 14 bases between. Germline CDR1 and CDR2: MGHRA and YSYEKL. This CDR3 is 15 amino acids long. The CDR3 sequence is CASSQFVTVDNEQFF. The CDR3 region has the DNA TGCGCCAGCAGCCAGTTCGTTACGGTCGACAATGAGCAGTTCTTC.

This chain connects TRBV7-2 to TRBJ2-3; TRBD2 agrees at 9 bases. Germline V gene sequence: CDR1 SGHTA, CDR2 FQGNSA. CDR3 size: 15 residues. V gave up 6 bases and J gave up 0 bases; unmatched junction bases: 4. The CDR3 sequence is CASRGTSLSTDTQYF. In DNA, the CDR3 is TGTGCCAGCAGGGGGACTAGCCTTAGCACAGATACGCAGTATTTT.

This clone was seen a few times. This rearrangement joins TRBV2 to TRBJ1-1; a weak D match, TRBD1 (6 bases). Trimming removed 5 bases at V and 1 base at J, with 8 bases between. The CDR3 contains 13 residues. Per the germline V gene, CDR1 is SNHLY and CDR2 is FYNNEI. The CDR3 spells CASSWTENTEAFF. The CDR3 DNA sequence: TGTGCCAGCAGTTGGACAGAGAACACTGAAGCTTTCTTT.

V and J are TRBV7-9 and TRBJ2-7; D tentatively reads TRBD1 or TRBD2 (7 bases each). Trimming pared 5 bases from V and 1 base from J, leaving 15 bases between. Germline CDR1 and CDR2: SEHNR and FQNEAQ (reference sequence). This CDR3 contains 15 residues. The CDR3 DNA sequence: TGTGCCAGCAGCCCAGGGGGGGGCCTGTCCTACGAGCAGTACTTC. Its translation is CASSPGGGLSYEQYF.

This clone occurred a few times. The V gene is TRBV29-1, the J gene TRBJ2-7; TRBD2 agrees at 8 bases. This CDR3 has 13 residues. The V gene end was trimmed by 6 bases and the J gene end by 3 bases; junction bases not matched to a gene: 7. Germline CDR1 is SQVTM and CDR2 is ANQGSEA. In DNA, the CDR3 is TGCAGCGTAGGTAGCGGGATACTCTACGAGCAGTACTTC. This encodes CSVGSGILYEQYF.

This chain links TRBV5-5 with TRBJ2-3; D might be TRBD2 (6 bases). This CDR3 is 14 amino acids long. Germline CDR1 and CDR2: SGHKS and YYEKEE (reference sequence). Trimming took 2 bases from V and 6 from J, leaving 13 bases between them. DNA for the CDR3: TGTGCCAGCAGCTTCGGGAGCCGGGGGGATACGCAGTATTTT. It is translated as CASSFGSRGDTQYF.

The CDR3 DNA reads TGTGCCAGCAGCTCGGGTCCGGGACAGTTCCCCTACGAGCAGTACTTC. It encodes CASSSGPGQFPYEQYF. V is TRBV7-9 and J is TRBJ2-7, with 7 bases matching TRBD1. With 4 bases clipped from V and 2 bases from J, the junction kept 11 bases outside the gene matches. Germline V gives CDR1 SEHNR, CDR2 FQNEAQ (reference sequence). This CDR3 has 16 amino acids.

The V call is TRBV7-2, the J call TRBJ1-2, with no clear D. The CDR3 has 13 residues. In germline, CDR1 is SGHTA, CDR2 FQGNSA. V was pared by 3 bases and J by 4 bases, with 9 bases between. In nucleotides, the CDR3 is TGTGCCAGCAGCTTGGACCGAGCCTATGGCTACACCTTC. It translates to CASSLDRAYGYTF.

This clone came up a few times. The V gene is TRBV5-4, the J gene TRBJ2-7; 8 bases map to TRBD1. The CDR3 contains 16 residues. CDR1 SGHNT and CDR2 YYREEE come from the germline V gene (reference sequence). V dropped 4 bases and J dropped 6; count of bases not matched to a gene: 15. The CDR3 spells CASSSTTRTGGFEQYF. In DNA, the CDR3 is TGTGCCAGCAGCAGTACAACGAGAACAGGGGGGTTCGAGCAGTACTTC.

J is TRBJ2-3 and V is TRBV19, with 7 bases fitting TRBD1. Germline values: CDR1 LNHDA, CDR2 SQIVND (reference sequence). With V trimmed by 4 bases and J by 4 bases, 8 bases remained unmatched. CDR3 length: 15 residues. CDR3 loop: CASSTSGQPADTQYF. The CDR3 nucleotides are TGTGCCAGTAGTACCTCGGGACAGCCAGCAGATACGCAGTATTTT.

Concerning this clone itself: The junction shows a germline mismatch at one end, possibly a read error. Within the sample, other DNA sequences also encode this same CDR3. This rearrangement joins TRBV5-5 to TRBJ1-1; D is unresolved. Germline V gene sequence: CDR1 SGHKS, CDR2 YYEKEE (reference sequence). The CDR3 runs to 13 residues. CDR3 sequence reads: CASSLVVSIEAFF. The DNA of the CDR3 is TGTGCCAGCAGCTTGGTAGTCAGTATTGAAGCTTTCTTC.

This clone was seen a handful of times. The chain uses TRBV15 and TRBJ1-5; 9 nucleotides match TRBD1. The junction had 6 bases not matched to a gene; V was cut back by 5 bases and J by 7 bases. CDR1 and CDR2 from the germline V gene are LNHNV and YYDKDF (reference sequence). This CDR3 is 14 amino acids long. Here the CDR3 DNA reads TGTGCCACCAGCTGGACAGGGGAACGACAGCCCCAGCATTTT. Encoded protein: CATSWTGERQPQHF. Variable domain in full (rest from reference TRBV15 and TRBJ1-5): DAMVIQNPRYQVTQFGKPVTLSCSQTLNHNVMYWYQQKSSQAPKLLFHYYDKDFNNEADTPDNFQSRRPNTSFCFLDIRSPGLGDTAMYLCATSWTGERQPQHFGDGTRLSIL.

Details on this clone: The identical CDR3 is also encoded by other nucleotide sequences in the sample. The chain joins TRBV7-2 to TRBJ2-1, with TRBD2 matching over 7 bases. Germline CDR1 is SGHTA and CDR2 is FQGNSA. This CDR3 comprises 14 residues. The junction had 2 bases not matched to a gene; V was cut back by 2 bases and J by 4 bases. Written as DNA, the CDR3 is TGTGCCAGCAGCTTAATTAGCGGGTACAATGAGCAGTTCTTC. It specifies CASSLISGYNEQFF.

The table lists this clone with a few counts. The chain couples TRBV11-2 to TRBJ2-7; D gene ambiguous. V gave up 2 bases and J gave up 2 bases, with 10 bases separating them. This CDR3 contains 14 residues. CDR1 SGHAT and CDR2 FQNNGV come from the germline V gene. The CDR3, as DNA: TGTGCCAGCAGCTTATCTGGTAAGACCTACGAGCAGTACTTC. Protein sequence: CASSLSGKTYEQYF. Complete variable domain (other parts from reference TRBV11-2 and TRBJ2-7): EAGVAQSPRYKIIEKRQSVAFWCNPISGHATLYWYQQILGQGPKLLIQFQNNGVVDDSQLPKDRFSAERLKGVDSTLKIQPAKLEDSAVYLCASSLSGKTYEQYFGPGTRLTVT.

V and J are TRBV7-9 and TRBJ2-7, with D unclear. Germline CDR1 reads SEHNR; CDR2 reads FQNEAQ (reference sequence). The V and J ends lost 4 bases and 2 bases respectively, with 6 bases between them. The CDR3 totals 12 residues. The CDR3 spells CASSSRAYEQYF. CDR3 DNA sequence: TGTGCCAGCAGCTCCAGAGCCTACGAGCAGTACTTC.

The J gene is TRBJ1-1, the V gene TRBV18, with TRBD1 matching over 7 bases. Trimming removed 4 bases from V and 2 bases from J; junction bases left unmatched: 7. Germline assignment: CDR1 KGHSH and CDR2 LQKENI. The CDR3 runs 15 residues. Written as DNA, the CDR3 is TGTGCCAGCTCACAATCGACAGGGTTCAACACTGAAGCTTTCTTT. Translation: CASSQSTGFNTEAFF.

Only a few counts were recorded for this clone. J is TRBJ1-1 and V is TRBV2; 10 bases agree with TRBD1. The CDR3 length is 14 residues. From germline, CDR1 is SNHLY and CDR2 FYNNEI. Trimming cost V 6 bases and J 5 bases; bases outside gene matches: 6. CDR3 bases: TGTGCCAGCAGCCGACAGGGGGCAGGGACTGAAGCTTTCTTT. Protein: CASSRQGAGTEAFF.